This T cell receptor (beta chain) was observed in a study of cytomegalovirus exposure and HLA in healthy donors. Regarding the study as a whole: Information on immune exposure was restricted to one variable (CMV serostatus). In a later analysis, an Asian-associated ancestry cluster reportedly showed fewer N-insertions than the approximately 620-donor mean. The likely explanation for a cluster of highly shared sequence variants was sequencing artifact. In an earlier analysis, about 87% or about 30%: the productive usage of most TCR beta V segments.

V was clipped by 3 bases and J by 0 bases, with 10 bases between them. This CDR3 region has 14 residues. Germline values: CDR1 SGHRS, CDR2 YFSETQ. The primer mix had 60 Vbeta and 13 Jbeta primers. Using immunoSEQ multiplex PCR, the repertoire was profiled, and TCRdb retains in-frame clones only, with some absent. The top ten clones hold roughly 1.4% of a sample with roughly 180,000 clones, less than 90% of them seen once. With respect to this clone: The antigen is unknown.

The V gene is TRBV5-1, the J gene TRBJ2-7; D remains unclear. Sequenced input: PBMCs. The TCR originated in a girl aged 10-17 years in good health and CMV-seropositive. The CDR3 is CASSSATASYEQYF. CDR3 DNA sequence: TGCGCCAGCAGCTCGGCGACTGCCTCCTACGAGCAGTACTTC.